This entry features one TCR beta chain sequence. Reverse transcription of about 0.5 to 1 ug RNA was carried out with random hexamers. TCRdb used MiXCR to reprocess the immunoSEQ multiplex PCR reads, holding one entry per CDR3 protein. The sample carries over 150,000 distinct CDR3 sequences, 90% to 96% recorded once. The data stem from a study of CD8 T cells in Susac syndrome. The CDR3 is made up of 13 amino acids. V dropped 8 bases and J dropped 0 bases, with 10 bases sitting between them. Germline loops: CDR1 SGHTA, CDR2 FQGNSA. The rearrangement uses TRBV7-2 and TRBJ1-1; D ambiguous. The source is a human donor with Susac syndrome. The sample comprised CD4+ T cells from PBMCs. The CDR3 sequence: CASLGLMNTEAFF. The CDR3 DNA reads as TGTGCCAGCCTAGGACTTATGAACACTGAAGCTTTCTTT.